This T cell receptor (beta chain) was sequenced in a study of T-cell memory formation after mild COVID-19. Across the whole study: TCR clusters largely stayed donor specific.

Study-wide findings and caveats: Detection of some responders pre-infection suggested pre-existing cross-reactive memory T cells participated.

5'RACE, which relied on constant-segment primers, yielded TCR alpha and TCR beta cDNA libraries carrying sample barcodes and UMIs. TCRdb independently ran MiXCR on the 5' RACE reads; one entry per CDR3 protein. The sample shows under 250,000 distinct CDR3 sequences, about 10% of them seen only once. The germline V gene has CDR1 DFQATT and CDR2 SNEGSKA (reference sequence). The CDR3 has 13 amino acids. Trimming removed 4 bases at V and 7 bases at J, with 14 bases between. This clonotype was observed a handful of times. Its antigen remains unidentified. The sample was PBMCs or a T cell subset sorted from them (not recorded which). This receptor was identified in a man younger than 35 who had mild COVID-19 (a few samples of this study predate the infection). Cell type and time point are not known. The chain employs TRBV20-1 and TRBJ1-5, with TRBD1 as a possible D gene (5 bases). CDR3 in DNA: TGCAGTGCTACGAGCGGGGCCAGGCAGCCCCAGCATTTT. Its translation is CSATSGARQPQHF.